The 15 T cell receptor beta chains presented below share a single source sample, sequenced in a study of T cell repertoires in cytomegalovirus infection. TCRdb re-analysed the reads in MiXCR, keeping a single row per CDR3 protein. The data contain about 920,000 distinct CDR3 sequences, approximately 33% of them seen just once; the ten biggest clones take up 13%. For these receptors, no antigen is known. The source was cultured CD8+ T cells from PBMCs, collected from culture after CMV antigen stimulation. These receptors were obtained from a human donor in good health (CMV status not recorded). Some clones in this sample may be carry-over from other donors' samples.

The chain uses TRBV12-3 or TRBV12-4 and TRBJ2-2; possibly TRBD1 for D (6 bases). The CDR3 extends over 17 amino acids. Between the trimmed V and J ends, which lost 3 bases and 1 base, there was a span of 15 bases. As DNA, the CDR3 is TGTGCCAGCAGTTTTGTTCGGACAGCTATGAACACCGGGGAGCTGTTTTTT. Protein product: CASSFVRTAMNTGELFF.

This clonotype was found a few times. The chain carries TRBV25-1 and TRBJ1-6; unclear D gene. V lost 5 bases, J lost 13 bases, and 18 bases lay in between. The CDR3 is 14 amino acids. Germline V gene lookup returns CDR1 MGHDK and CDR2 SYGVNS. The DNA of the CDR3 is TGTGCCAGCAGTACCCTGGGGAGCGGTACCCCCCTCCACTTT. Translation gives CASSTLGSGTPLHF.

This clonotype was observed a few times. The V call is TRBV7-8, the J call TRBJ1-1; D is undetermined. The CDR3 length is 14 residues. Trimming removed 0 bases from V and 4 bases from J, with 9 bases in between. CDR1 and CDR2 (germline): SGHVS, FQNEAQ. Written as DNA, the CDR3 is TGTGCCAGCAGCTTAGCTTTGGACGGCACTGAAGCTTTCTTT. It yields the protein CASSLALDGTEAFF.

This CDR3 reads CASSYLRGGSTDTQYF. CDR3 bases: TGCGCCAGCAGTTACCTCCGGGGGGGAAGCACAGATACGCAGTATTTT. The chain links TRBV10-2 to TRBJ2-3; 8 bases map to TRBD2. The CDR3 contains 16 residues. J lost 0 bases, V lost 5 bases, and 7 bases had no gene match. Germline CDR1 reads WSHSY; CDR2 reads SAAADI.

The chain couples TRBV5-1 to TRBJ2-7; the match to TRBD2 covers 7 bases. The CDR3 covers 13 residues. Germline assignment: CDR1 SGHRS and CDR2 YFSETQ. With 4 bases clipped from V and 3 bases from J, the junction kept 4 bases outside the gene matches. CDR3 amino acids: CASSGEGLYEQYF. For the CDR3, the DNA is TGCGCCAGCAGCGGGGAGGGTCTCTACGAGCAGTACTTC.

This clonotype has a handful of counts. V is TRBV18 and J is TRBJ2-5; D gene uncertain. Germline values: CDR1 KGHSH, CDR2 LQKENI. The CDR3 extends over 13 amino acids. V was shortened by 2 bases and J by 2 bases, with 6 bases between the two germline ends. The CDR3 here is CASSPEEQETQYF. Written as DNA, the CDR3 is TGTGCCAGCTCACCAGAAGAACAAGAGACCCAGTACTTC.

The chain recombines TRBV9 with TRBJ2-7, with D possibly being TRBD2 (6 bases). V was pared by 7 bases and J by 2 bases, with 19 bases between. This CDR3 comprises 15 residues. From germline, CDR1 is SGDLS and CDR2 YYNGEE. The CDR3 spells CASPKGTDRAYEQYV. The DNA for the CDR3 is TGTGCCAGCCCCAAAGGGACTGACCGTGCCTACGAGCAGTACGTC.

This clonotype was found a few times. The chain has TRBV6-5 and TRBJ1-5; D is uncertain. V was cut by 2 bases and J by 15 bases, with 17 bases left in between. The CDR3 runs to 13 residues. Germline lookup yields CDR1 MNHEY and CDR2 SVGAGI. This chain's CDR3 is CASSYKYDGIRHF. CDR3 coding DNA: TGTGCCAGCAGTTACAAATATGATGGAATCAGGCATTTT.

V gene TRBV28 combines with J gene TRBJ2-1, with 8 nucleotides matching TRBD1. Germline CDR1 MDHEN, CDR2 SYDVKM. The CDR3 is made up of 12 amino acids. Unmatched junction bases numbered 3, after V lost 5 bases and J lost 9 bases. CDR3: CASSGQGVEQFF. The CDR3 region has the DNA TGTGCCAGCAGTGGACAGGGCGTTGAGCAGTTCTTC.

V gene TRBV6-6 combines with J gene TRBJ2-5, with 7 bases lining up with TRBD1. After removal of 5 bases from V and 3 bases from J, the junction contained 15 bases not matched to a gene. There are 17 residues in the CDR3. Germline CDR1 and CDR2: MNHNY and SVGAGI (reference sequence). The CDR3 bases are TGTGCCAGCAGTGATTGGTCTGGACAGGCACCTGAAGAGACCCAGTACTTC. The encoded protein is CASSDWSGQAPEETQYF.

The gene calls are TRBV6-5 and TRBJ2-1; D is possibly TRBD2 (5 bases). In germline, CDR1 is MNHEY, CDR2 SVGAGI. Between the trimmed V and J ends, which lost 6 bases and 0 bases, there was a span of 12 bases. The CDR3 is made up of 15 amino acids. CDR3 DNA: TGTGCCAGCAGCGGGGATGAGAGCTCCTACAATGAGCAGTTCTTC. Encoded protein: CASSGDESSYNEQFF.

This clonotype has only a few counts. This chain links TRBV6-5 with TRBJ2-2; D is tentatively TRBD1 or TRBD2 (5 bases each). CDR3 size: 17 residues. Germline-derived CDR1 and CDR2 are MNHEY and SVGAGI. V was shortened by 2 bases and J by 7 bases, with 20 bases between the two germline ends. The CDR3: CASSYGGRRDPGGELFF. The CDR3, as DNA: TGTGCCAGCAGTTACGGGGGTCGTCGGGATCCCGGCGGGGAGCTGTTTTTT.

This clonotype has a handful of counts. The CDR3 sequence: CASSLWPSGGAINGETQYF. The CDR3 region has the DNA TGTGCCAGCAGTTTATGGCCTAGCGGGGGGGCGATAAATGGAGAGACCCAGTACTTC. V and J are TRBV28 and TRBJ2-5, with 12 bases aligning to TRBD2. The CDR3 extends over 19 amino acids. With 0 bases clipped from V and 4 bases from J, the junction kept 12 bases outside the gene matches. Germline loops: CDR1 MDHEN, CDR2 SYDVKM.

This clonotype was counted a few times. The chain recombines TRBV5-6 with TRBJ2-7, with D unresolved. V lost 1 base and J 3 bases, leaving 17 bases between the germline ends. This CDR3 is 16 amino acids long. The germline CDR1 and CDR2 sequences are SGHDT and YYEEEE. CDR3 coding DNA: TGTGCCAGCAGCTTGTCTCCGGCAGGAGCTCGCTACGAGCAGTACTTC. Protein: CASSLSPAGARYEQYF.

The genes are TRBV2 and TRBJ1-5, with D perhaps matching TRBD1 (5 bases). V gave up 3 bases and J gave up 2 bases, with 11 bases separating them. Germline V gene lookup returns CDR1 SNHLY and CDR2 FYNNEI. The CDR3 has 15 amino acids. Here the CDR3 reads CASSEGRGGNQPQHF. CDR3 DNA: TGTGCCAGCAGTGAGGGCCGGGGCGGCAATCAGCCCCAGCATTTT.